The next 22 T cell receptor beta chains were all read from a single sample in a study of cytomegalovirus exposure and HLA in healthy donors. Sequenced by immunoSEQ multiplex PCR; TCRdb stores in-frame clones only, minus some. Among roughly 130,000 clones, 88% were seen once, and the ten largest hold about 1.5%. Sequences were obtained from PBMCs. These receptors all come from a man aged 30 to 45 in good health and CMV-seronegative.

The rearrangement joins TRBV6-1 to TRBJ2-2; D not certain. CDR1 and CDR2 from the germline V gene are MNHNS and SASEGT. Trimming removed 7 bases at V and 9 bases at J, with 9 bases between. The length of the CDR3 is 11 residues. The chain's CDR3 is CASTLMRELFF. Written as DNA, the CDR3 is TGTGCCAGCACCCTAATGAGGGAGCTGTTTTTT.

This chain uses TRBV9 with TRBJ2-5; D may be TRBD2 (5 bases). Germline assignment: CDR1 SGDLS and CDR2 YYNGEE. The V end lost 4 bases, the J end lost 7 bases, and 17 bases lay between the germline ends. The CDR3 runs to 14 residues. For the CDR3, the DNA is TGTGCCAGCAGCCCGCGGGTCCTGACGGGGACCCAGTACTTC. This encodes CASSPRVLTGTQYF.

The CDR3 loop reads CASSLGAPGANVLTF. The CDR3 DNA sequence: TGTGCCAGCAGCCTTGGGGCGCCCGGGGCCAACGTCCTGACTTTC. The chain uses TRBV11-2 and TRBJ2-6; D is perhaps TRBD1 (5 bases). V dropped 5 bases and J dropped 4 bases, with 12 bases sitting between them. CDR1 and CDR2 from the germline V gene are SGHAT and FQNNGV. The length of the CDR3 is 15 residues.

The rearrangement links TRBV18 to TRBJ1-5, with D perhaps matching TRBD1 (5 bases). The CDR3 is made up of 15 amino acids. CDR1 is KGHSH, CDR2 LQKENI, per germline. Trimming stripped 8 bases from V and 4 bases from J, with 18 bases between. CDR3 amino acids: CASAAQAPRNQPQHF. CDR3 in DNA: TGTGCCAGCGCCGCACAGGCTCCTAGAAATCAGCCCCAGCATTTT.

In this sample, this clone turned up once. The V and J genes are TRBV29-1 and TRBJ1-5; a possible D gene is TRBD1 (6 bases). V was shortened by 3 bases and J by 7 bases, with 13 bases between the two germline ends. The CDR3 loop spans 13 amino acids. Germline V CDR1 and CDR2: SQVTM, ANQGSEA. CDR3 loop: CSVEVQGSQPQHF. CDR3 nucleotides: TGCAGCGTTGAGGTTCAGGGGAGCCAGCCCCAGCATTTT.

The chain carries TRBV5-6 and TRBJ2-1; 13 nucleotides agree with TRBD2. Germline V gene lookup returns CDR1 SGHDT and CDR2 YYEEEE. The CDR3 totals 17 residues. V shed 2 bases and J 0 bases; nucleotides not matched to a gene: 2. The CDR3 sequence is CASSLTSGRASYNEQFF. CDR3 DNA sequence: TGTGCCAGCAGCTTAACTAGCGGGAGGGCCTCCTACAATGAGCAGTTCTTC.

V gene TRBV18 combines with J gene TRBJ1-6, with D maybe TRBD1 (5 bases). The V gene lost 3 bases and the J gene lost 6 bases, with 18 bases spanning the gap. Germline values: CDR1 KGHSH, CDR2 LQKENI. The CDR3 is 17 amino acids. CDR3 DNA sequence: TGTGCCAGCTCACCCGTAGGAGGGGCGAGCGTTAATTCACCCCTCCACTTT. It codes for CASSPVGGASVNSPLHF.

This clone turned up a few times. J is TRBJ1-5 and V is TRBV21-1. TRBV21-1 is designated a pseudogene. The CDR3 is made up of 16 amino acids. CDR3 sequence reads: CASSSSGGEGNQPQHF. The DNA for the CDR3 is TGTGCCAGCAGCAGCTCGGGGGGCGAGGGCAATCAGCCCCAGCATTTT.

The chain carries TRBV18 and TRBJ2-1; 10 bases agree with TRBD2. Per the germline V gene, CDR1 is KGHSH and CDR2 is LQKENI. V shed 6 bases, J shed 4 bases, and the junction held 3 bases outside the gene matches. This CDR3 has 14 residues. The DNA of the CDR3 is TGTGCCAGCTCCACTAGCGGGGTTTACAATGAGCAGTTCTTC. Its translation: CASSTSGVYNEQFF.

This clone was picked up one time. The chain links TRBV11-3 to TRBJ2-3; 11 bases are a match to TRBD2. The CDR3 loop spans 16 amino acids. From germline, CDR1 is SGHNT and CDR2 YENEEA. Trimming removed 5 bases from V and 2 bases from J; junction bases left unmatched: 6. CDR3 coding DNA: TGTGCCAGCAGCCCCGGACTAGCGGGTATCACAGATACGCAGTATTTT. This encodes CASSPGLAGITDTQYF. Full variable domain (rest looked up from reference TRBV11-3 and TRBJ2-3): EAGVVQSPRYKIIEKKQPVAFWCNPISGHNTLYWYLQNLGQGPELLIRYENEEAVDDSQLPKDRFSAERLKGVDSTLKIQPAELGDSAVYLCASSPGLAGITDTQYFGPGTRLTVL.

V usage is TRBV5-6 and J usage is TRBJ2-7; D not certain. V lost 2 bases, J lost 12 bases, and 12 bases lay in between. The CDR3 contains 11 residues. Germline V gives CDR1 SGHDT, CDR2 YYEEEE. CDR3 in amino acids: CASSLDMEWYF. DNA of the CDR3: TGTGCCAGCAGCTTAGATATGGAGTGGTACTTC.

The V call is TRBV4-3, the J call TRBJ2-3, with D perhaps TRBD2 (6 bases). The CDR3 covers 13 residues. V lost 4 bases to trimming and J lost 9 bases, with 14 bases between them. CDR1 LGHNA and CDR2 YSLEER come from the germline V gene. CDR3 protein: CASSPGTSGTQYF. The CDR3 coding sequence is TGCGCCAGCAGCCCCGGGACTTCTGGGACGCAGTATTTT.

The CDR3 DNA follows: TGCGCCAGCAGCCGCGACAGGGACAATGAGCAGTTCTTC. Residues: CASSRDRDNEQFF. The chain is built from TRBV4-1 and TRBJ2-1; 7 bases fit TRBD1. V shed 4 bases and J 5 bases; nucleotides not matched to a gene: 2. Germline-derived CDR1 and CDR2 are MGHRA and YSYEKL. The CDR3 totals 13 residues.

The chain joins TRBV29-1 to TRBJ1-4; D may be TRBD1 (6 bases). V was pared by 4 bases and J by 5 bases, with 11 bases between. The length of the CDR3 is 13 residues. The germline V gene has CDR1 SQVTM and CDR2 ANQGSEA. The CDR3 DNA sequence: TGCAGCGTTGCCCGGGACACAAATGAAAAACTGTTTTTT. This translates into CSVARDTNEKLFF.

The chain is built from TRBV11-3 and TRBJ2-1; 12 bases line up with TRBD2. Germline values: CDR1 SGHNT, CDR2 YENEEA. The length of the CDR3 is 17 residues. Losses at the gene ends were 4 bases for V and 3 bases for J; bases not matched to a gene: 7. The CDR3 loop reads CASSSPAGLAGYNEQFF. CDR3 DNA: TGTGCCAGCAGCTCACCAGCGGGACTAGCGGGCTACAATGAGCAGTTCTTC.

The V gene is TRBV7-7, the J gene TRBJ2-2, with a possible D match to TRBD2 (5 bases). This CDR3 contains 14 residues. Trimming pared 6 bases from V and 3 bases from J, leaving 11 bases between. From germline, CDR1 is SSHAT and CDR2 FNYEAQ (reference sequence). Written as DNA, the CDR3 is TGTGCCAGCAGTGTTTTGAGGGACACCGGGGAGCTGTTTTTT. This translates into CASSVLRDTGELFF.

J is TRBJ1-5 and V is TRBV7-9; a possible D gene is TRBD1 (6 bases). Per germline, CDR1 SEHNR and CDR2 FQNEAQ (reference sequence). The V end lost 1 base, the J end lost 3 bases, and 10 bases lay between the germline ends. The CDR3 totals 15 residues. CDR3 loop: CASSLEGGPNQPQHF. CDR3 sequence (DNA): TGTGCCAGCAGCTTAGAGGGGGGGCCCAATCAGCCCCAGCATTTT.

This chain links TRBV6-1 with TRBJ1-4; D gene uncertain. CDR3 length equals 15 residues. In germline, CDR1 is MNHNS, CDR2 SASEGT. Deletions cut 3 bases from V and 7 bases from J, with 15 bases between. The CDR3 is CASSDSLVVGEKLFF. In DNA form, the CDR3 reads TGTGCCAGCAGTGATAGTCTAGTGGTGGGTGAAAAACTGTTTTTT.

V is TRBV27 and J is TRBJ2-1, with TRBD2 identical over 8 bases. Trimming took 2 bases from V and 8 from J; bases not matched to a gene: 11. This CDR3 is built from 16 residues. From germline, CDR1 is MNHEY and CDR2 SMNVEV (reference sequence). CDR3 bases: TGTGCCAGCAGTTTACTCCTGGGACTAGAAAAGTATGAGCAGTTCTTC. This codes for CASSLLLGLEKYEQFF.

CDR3 in DNA: TGTGCCAGCAGCGGGACATTCTCTGGAAACACCATATATTTT. This sequence encodes CASSGTFSGNTIYF. The chain is built from TRBV19 and TRBJ1-3, with D possibly being TRBD1 (6 bases). Looked up from germline, CDR1 is LNHDA and CDR2 is SQIVND (reference sequence). The CDR3 is made up of 14 amino acids. V lost 9 bases and J 0 bases, leaving 12 bases between the germline ends. The complete variable domain, with remaining parts taken from reference TRBV19 and TRBJ1-3, reads DGGITQSPKYLFRKEGQNVTLSCEQNLNHDAMYWYRQDPGQGLRLIYYSQIVNDFQKGDIAEGYSVSREKKESFPLTVTSAQKNPTAFYLCASSGTFSGNTIYFGEGSWLTVV.

The rearrangement joins TRBV14 to TRBJ1-3; TRBD1 aligns across 7 bases. Germline CDR1 and CDR2: SGHDN and FVKESK. CDR3 length: 15 amino acids. The V gene end was trimmed by 6 bases and the J gene end by 0 bases; junction bases not matched to a gene: 5. The CDR3 bases are TGTGCCAGCAGGCTGACAGGGAGCTCTGGAAACACCATATATTTT. Amino acid sequence: CASRLTGSSGNTIYF.

The chain combines TRBV7-9 with TRBJ1-2; TRBD1 agrees at 10 bases. After removal of 5 bases from V and 6 bases from J, the junction contained 12 bases not matched to a gene. Per germline, CDR1 SEHNR and CDR2 FQNEAQ (reference sequence). This CDR3 contains 16 residues. The CDR3 is CASSKTGTGEGDGYTF. The DNA of the CDR3 is TGTGCCAGCAGCAAAACCGGGACAGGGGAAGGGGATGGCTACACCTTC. The complete variable domain, with remaining parts taken from reference TRBV7-9 and TRBJ1-2, reads DTGVSQNPRHKITKRGQNVTFRCDPISEHNRLYWYRQTLGQGPEFLTYFQNEAQLEKSRLLSDRFSAERPKGSFSTLEIQRTEQGDSAMYLCASSKTGTGEGDGYTFGSGTRLTVV.